The subject of this entry is one TCR beta chain. The antigen is undetermined. This sample is drawn from a study of a mutant IDH1 vaccine in newly diagnosed glioma. Overall study context: Vaccinations were initiated 4-6 weeks following radiotherapy alone, or were given together with temozolomide cycles. Sex among treated patients split around 60% male, approximately 40% female; mean age was roughly 40 years. Previous treatment comprised radiotherapy, temozolomide, or both, mostly both.

Time point noted: week 47, end of study. Doses of 300 ug of mutant IDH1 20-mer peptide were given with topical imiquimod. Study outcomes and limitations: Pseudoprogression seemed unrelated to changes in top peripheral T cell clonotypes.

This CDR3 has 17 residues. Germline CDR1 is LGHNA and CDR2 is YSLEER. The V gene lost 4 bases and the J gene lost 0 bases, with 18 bases spanning the gap. Method: immunoSEQ multiplex PCR; TCRdb's copy keeps in-frame clones and lacks some. The sample gives about 56,000 clones, over 70% of which show up once; 5.3% is in the top ten. This sequence originates from a man aged 50 or older with glioma. The input for sequencing was PBMCs, taken from a glioma patient whose treatment included an IDH1 peptide vaccine. The chain is built from TRBV4-3 and TRBJ1-1, with D possibly being TRBD1 (6 bases). The CDR3 spells CASSPSTGGGVNTEAFF. The CDR3 region has the DNA TGCGCCAGCAGCCCCTCGACAGGTGGGGGAGTGAACACTGAAGCTTTCTTT.